Listed below are T cell receptor beta chains from one sample, sequenced in a study of CD8+ T cells in alopecia areata. TCRdb's table, derived via immunoSEQ multiplex PCR, lists solely in-frame clones and lacks some. The table shows 150,000 to 200,000 clones, with around 60% occurring only once. Sequencing used CD8+ T cells sorted from blood, obtained at week 24, from a patient treated with tofacitinib. The receptors were sampled from a human donor with alopecia areata. Each CDR3 is given with its conserved first and last residue. A D gene is named only where the DNA matches it firmly. The size entry is marked missing in some rows and otherwise reads once, few, many or a size class.

. | . | TRBJ1-1 | 13 | TRBV5-6 | CASSFGGYTEAFF | TGTGCCAGCAGCTTCGGAGGGTACACTGAAGCTTTCTTT
TRBD1 | few | TRBJ1-1 | 13 | TRBV5-6 | CASSGTVNTEAFF | TGTGCCAGCTCCGGGACAGTGAACACTGAAGCTTTCTTT
. | . | TRBJ2-3 | 16 | TRBV6-6 | CASTPVVPPSTDTQYF | TGTGCCAGCACCCCCGTCGTGCCCCCGAGCACAGATACGCAGTATTTT
TRBD1 | . | TRBJ1-5 | 13 | TRBV5-6 | CASSLGTGGPQHF | TGTGCCAGCAGCTTGGGGACAGGGGGGCCCCAGCATTTT
TRBD1 | medium-sized | TRBJ1-6 | 17 | TRBV7-9 | CASSSHEVTGAHSPLHF | TGTGCCAGCAGCTCCCACGAGGTCACAGGGGCGCATTCACCCCTCCACTTT
. | few | TRBJ2-1 | 14 | TRBV27 | CASSLSGLYNEQFF | TGTGCCAGCAGTTTATCGGGTCTGTACAATGAGCAGTTCTTC
TRBD1 | . | TRBJ2-7 | 11 | TRBV20-1 | CSASQGDEQYF | TGCAGTGCCAGCCAGGGGGACGAGCAGTACTTC
. | . | TRBJ2-7 | 15 | TRBV6-6 | CASSEREGVGYEQYF | TGTGCCAGCAGTGAGAGGGAGGGGGTCGGATACGAGCAGTACTTC
. | . | TRBJ2-3 | 20 | TRBV4-2 | CASSQDLVAGLRTSTDTQYF | TGTGCCAGCAGCCAAGATCTTGTGGCGGGACTTCGTACTAGCACAGATACGCAGTATTTT
. | . | TRBJ1-2 | 13 | TRBV5-1 | CASSFYSTDGYTF | TGCGCCAGCAGCTTCTACTCGACAGATGGCTACACCTTC
TRBD1 | few | TRBJ1-5 | 12 | TRBV25-1 | CASQGGGQPQHF | TGTGCCAGCCAGGGGGGAGGGCAGCCCCAGCATTTT
. | . | TRBJ2-5 | 11 | TRBV19 | CASSTDETQYF | TGTGCCAGTAGTACGGATGAGACCCAGTACTTC
. | . | TRBJ1-1 | 16 | TRBV12-5 | CASGPEGTGADTEAFF | TGTGCTAGTGGTCCCGAGGGGACGGGGGCAGACACTGAAGCTTTCTTT
. | few | TRBJ2-3 | 14 | TRBV6-5 | CASSYADPTDTQYF | TGTGCCAGCAGTTACGCGGACCCCACAGATACGCAGTATTTT
. | . | TRBJ1-2 | 12 | TRBV28 | CASSREECGYTF | TGTGCCAGCAGTCGAGAGGAGTGTGGCTACACCTTC
TRBD1 | few | TRBJ2-1 | 14 | TRBV6-5 | CASEGQAPLNEQFF | TGTGCCAGTGAAGGACAGGCCCCCCTCAATGAGCAGTTCTTC
. | . | TRBJ1-5 | 14 | TRBV13 | CASSLGPGYQPQHF | TGTGCCAGCAGCTTAGGCCCCGGATATCAGCCCCAGCATTTT
. | . | TRBJ2-5 | 14 | TRBV6-6 | CASSYLGGPETQYF | TGTGCCAGCAGTTACTTGGGGGGGCCGGAGACCCAGTACTTC
TRBD1 | once | TRBJ1-2 | 13 | TRBV27 | CASSSGQIYGYTF | TGTGCCAGCAGTTCGGGACAGATCTATGGCTACACCTTC
. | . | TRBJ2-5 | 15 | TRBV30 | CAWSVGSGLRETQYF | TGTGCCTGGAGTGTCGGGAGCGGCCTCCGGGAGACCCAGTACTTC
TRBD2 | . | TRBJ2-1 | 12 | TRBV7-9 | CASSTGGSEQFF | TGTGCCAGCAGCACGGGGGGGTCCGAGCAGTTCTTC